This entry lists 22 T cell receptor beta chains sequenced from one sample in a study of control samples from healthy donors and cancer patients. TCRdb keeps only in-frame clones here, not all; method: immunoSEQ multiplex PCR. Of about 59,000 clones in the sample, 80% to 95% were seen once. Sequenced material: PBMCs. Every receptor here comes from a man aged 40-55 years with colorectal cancer.

This clone was counted only a few times. The genes are TRBV2 and TRBJ1-1; D uncertain. The CDR3 spans 18 residues. The germline V and J ends were trimmed by 6 bases and 1 base, with 24 bases remaining between them. Germline CDR1 SNHLY, CDR2 FYNNEI. DNA of the CDR3: TGTGCCAGCAGCGAGAGTTTAACTCCCTTGGCCGGGAACACTGAAGCTTTCTTT. It yields the protein CASSESLTPLAGNTEAFF.

This clone was counted once. The chain combines TRBV19 with TRBJ1-1; no reliable D call. CDR1 and CDR2 from the germline V gene are LNHDA and SQIVND (reference sequence). CDR3 length equals 13 residues. Trimming stripped 11 bases from V and 1 base from J, with 14 bases between. CDR3 region: CAAEARPNTEAFF. The DNA of the CDR3 is TGTGCCGCTGAGGCCAGGCCGAACACTGAAGCTTTCTTT.

The genes are TRBV7-3 and TRBJ2-2; TRBD2 matches 8 bases. With V trimmed by 6 bases and J by 0 bases, 15 bases remained unmatched. The CDR3 consists of 19 residues. Germline CDR1 is SGHTA and CDR2 is FQGTGA. The CDR3 is CASSRYGGAQLANTGELFF. DNA for the CDR3: TGTGCCAGCAGTCGTTACGGGGGGGCCCAACTCGCGAACACCGGGGAGCTGTTTTTT.

The rearrangement joins TRBV7-3 to TRBJ1-1; D remains ambiguous. This CDR3 region has 14 residues. CDR1 and CDR2 from the germline V gene are SGHTA and FQGTGA. Trimming cost V 8 bases and J 0 bases, with 13 bases left between them. The CDR3 loop reads CASGPGNMNTEAFF. CDR3 coding DNA: TGTGCCAGCGGCCCAGGAAACATGAACACTGAAGCTTTCTTT.

V usage is TRBV6-2 or TRBV6-3 and J usage is TRBJ2-3; no firm D call. The CDR3 length is 11 residues. Germline lookup yields CDR1 MNHEY and CDR2 SVGEGT. With 5 bases removed from V and 8 bases from J, the gap between germline ends came to 8 bases. The CDR3 nucleotides are TGTGCCAGCAGTACTGTCAGTACGCAGTATTTT. This sequence encodes CASSTVSTQYF.

The chain carries TRBV11-2 and TRBJ1-3; the D is unclear. Germline loops: CDR1 SGHAT, CDR2 FQNNGV. Trimming removed 4 bases at V and 0 bases at J, with 13 bases between. The CDR3 length is 16 residues. The CDR3 protein is CASSSLSHRSGNTIYF. The CDR3, as DNA: TGTGCCAGCAGCTCGTTATCCCATCGCTCTGGAAACACCATATATTTT.

Concerning this clone itself: At one of its ends the junction is not consistent with the germline gene, which may arise from a read error. This chain uses TRBV25-1 with TRBJ1-3; a weak D match, TRBD1 (6 bases). CDR3 size: 13 residues. CDR1 and CDR2 from the germline V gene are MGHDK and SYGVNS. The CDR3 region has the DNA TGTGCCACCAGTAGGACAGACGGAAACACCATATATTTT. This encodes CATSRTDGNTIYF.

V is TRBV12-3 or TRBV12-4 and J is TRBJ2-7; 9 nucleotides line up with TRBD1. The ends lost 6 bases at V and 3 bases at J; junction bases unmatched: 3. CDR3 length equals 13 residues. The CDR3 loop is CASRGTGSYEQYF. CDR3 in DNA: TGTGCCAGCAGGGGGACAGGGAGCTACGAGCAGTACTTC.

The rearrangement links TRBV5-1 to TRBJ2-4; D possibly corresponds to TRBD2 (7 bases). The length of the CDR3 is 13 residues. Per germline, CDR1 SGHRS and CDR2 YFSETQ. The ends were cut back, 5 bases at V and 8 bases at J, with 14 bases in the middle. Here the CDR3 DNA reads TGCGCCAGCAGGTCGGGGGGCAACGACATTCAGTACTTC. It codes for CASRSGGNDIQYF.

The V gene is TRBV5-6, the J gene TRBJ2-3; no reliable D call. CDR1 and CDR2 from the germline V gene are SGHDT and YYEEEE. The CDR3 loop spans 16 amino acids. Trimming left V 4 bases short and J 7 bases short, with 22 bases between. In DNA, the CDR3 is TGTGCCAGCAGCCCACGGACCGCACGCGAACGGAATACGCAGTATTTT. Its translation is CASSPRTARERNTQYF.

This chain joins TRBV11-3 and TRBJ1-2; maybe TRBD1 (5 bases). The CDR3 is 12 amino acids. V was cut by 4 bases and J by 11 bases, with 14 bases left in between. CDR1 and CDR2 from the germline V gene are SGHNT and YENEEA. The CDR3: CASSSDRFTYTF. The CDR3 DNA reads TGTGCCAGCAGCTCTGACAGATTCACGTACACCTTC.

This chain uses TRBV10-3 with TRBJ1-1; unclear D gene. The length of the CDR3 is 12 residues. Trimming pared 8 bases from V and 5 bases from J, leaving 12 bases between. Germline CDR1 is ENHRY and CDR2 is SYGVKD. In nucleotides, the CDR3 is TGTGCCATCGGAAGGTCGGAGACTGAAGCTTTCTTT. Protein product: CAIGRSETEAFF.

The chain has TRBV27 and TRBJ1-1, with 7 bases lining up with TRBD1. Germline V gene lookup returns CDR1 MNHEY and CDR2 SMNVEV (reference sequence). This CDR3 is built from 15 residues. The junction had 7 bases not matched to a gene; V was cut back by 6 bases and J by 0 bases. CDR3 nucleotide sequence: TGTGCCAGCAGGCCAAGGGGGCAGATGAACACTGAAGCTTTCTTT. Protein sequence: CASRPRGQMNTEAFF.

This chain uses TRBV4-3 with TRBJ2-5; 10 nucleotides agree with TRBD2. V was pared by 0 bases and J by 5 bases, with 12 bases of the junction left unmatched. CDR3 length equals 18 residues. Germline CDR1 and CDR2: LGHNA and YSLEER. The CDR3 here is CASSQDFFSGGPRETQYF. In nucleotides, the CDR3 is TGCGCCAGCAGCCAAGATTTCTTTAGCGGGGGGCCCAGGGAGACCCAGTACTTC.

This chain uses TRBV5-4 with TRBJ1-1, with TRBD1 matching 8 bases. This CDR3 spans 15 amino acids. Germline values: CDR1 SGHNT, CDR2 YYREEE (reference sequence). J gave up 3 bases and V 4 bases, and 8 bases lay outside the gene matches. The CDR3 here is CASSPRTGWDTEAFF. The CDR3 region has the DNA TGTGCCAGCAGCCCTAGGACAGGGTGGGACACTGAAGCTTTCTTT. The variable domain in full, with the rest retrieved from reference TRBV5-4 and TRBJ1-1, is ETGVTQSPTHLIKTRGQQVTLRCSSQSGHNTVSWYQQALGQGPQFIFQYYREEENGRGNFPPRFSGLQFPNYSSELNVNALELDDSALYLCASSPRTGWDTEAFFGQGTRLTVV.

This chain joins TRBV2 and TRBJ1-1; D unclear. The CDR3 contains 11 residues. Germline-derived CDR1 and CDR2 are SNHLY and FYNNEI. V shed 7 bases and J shed 3 bases, with 6 bases lying between them. The CDR3 reads CASNLYTEAFF. The CDR3 nucleotides are TGTGCCAGCAACCTGTACACTGAAGCTTTCTTT. Based on the CDR3 plus reference TRBV2 and TRBJ1-1, the full variable domain is EPEVTQTPSHQVTQMGQEVILRCVPISNHLYFYWYRQILGQKVEFLVSFYNNEISEKSEIFDDQFSVERPDGSNFTLKIRSTKLEDSAMYFCASNLYTEAFFGQGTRLTVV.

The V and J genes are TRBV21-1 and TRBJ2-1; TRBD1 reflects the table's D call only, with no check against the DNA. TRBV21-1 is tagged as a pseudogene. The CDR3 is 13 amino acids. CDR3 in DNA: TGTCGGAACGACAGTAAAAGCTTTAATGAGCAGTTCTTC. It translates to CRNDSKSFNEQFF.

This chain joins TRBV11-3 and TRBJ1-1; 8 nucleotides match TRBD1. The germline CDR1 and CDR2 sequences are SGHNT and YENEEA. The CDR3 runs to 13 residues. V was clipped by 5 bases and J by 8 bases; unmatched bases: 7. The CDR3 sequence: CASSDRQGIEAFF. The CDR3 nucleotides are TGTGCCAGCAGCGACCGACAGGGGATAGAAGCTTTCTTT.

This chain links TRBV19 with TRBJ1-1; D gene unclear. V gave up 5 bases and J gave up 8 bases, with 18 bases separating them. Germline lookup yields CDR1 LNHDA and CDR2 SQIVND (reference sequence). The CDR3 is 14 residues long. The CDR3 DNA is TGTGCCAGTAGTTCCACCTCTAGGCGCTCAGAAGCTTTCTTT. Protein product: CASSSTSRRSEAFF.

The V and J genes are TRBV27 and TRBJ2-1, with D unresolved. Per the germline V gene, CDR1 is MNHEY and CDR2 is SMNVEV (reference sequence). The CDR3 has 8 residues. The V end lost 8 bases, the J end lost 9 bases, and 2 bases lay between the germline ends. The CDR3 loop is CASGEQFF. The DNA of the CDR3 is TGTGCCAGCGGTGAGCAGTTCTTC.

The chain couples TRBV5-1 to TRBJ2-5; 10 bases line up with TRBD2. The germline V gene has CDR1 SGHRS and CDR2 YFSETQ. V trimming: 4 bases; J trimming: 5 bases; junction bases outside the gene matches: 8. The CDR3 covers 15 residues. The CDR3 region is CASSPSGGAAETQYF. CDR3 nucleotides: TGCGCCAGCAGCCCAAGCGGGGGGGCTGCCGAGACCCAGTACTTC.

The V and J genes are TRBV5-4 and TRBJ2-1; D not resolved. The CDR3 consists of 15 residues. V dropped 2 bases and J dropped 4 bases, with 13 bases sitting between them. Germline V gene sequence: CDR1 SGHNT, CDR2 YYREEE (reference sequence). The CDR3: CASSFRLGQYNEQFF. In DNA form, the CDR3 reads TGTGCCAGCAGCTTTAGGCTAGGGCAATACAATGAGCAGTTCTTC.